This T cell receptor beta chain derives from a study of a mutant IDH1 vaccine in newly diagnosed glioma (dated by TCRdb to 2020 to 2023). In the study overall: Eight vaccinations were administered to patients in weeks 1, 3, 5, 7, 11, 15, 19 and 23, corresponding to visits V03 through V10. Prior to enrollment, standard therapy consisting of radiotherapy alone, temozolomide alone, or radiochemotherapy with temozolomide had been administered to patients, with the combination being received by most patients. The roughly 34 treated patients were approximately 62% male and around 40% female, with a mean age of around 40 years. Longitudinal TCRB deep sequencing was performed for about two dozen treated patients wherever samples were available for exploratory analyses. Peripheral blood was collected at six visits: V03 (baseline), V05, V07, V10, V12 and V13. Vaccination started 4-6 weeks after radiotherapy alone, or was given together with temozolomide cycles in the groups whose treatment included chemotherapy.

What the authors observed across the whole study: The authors noted that analyses of patient blood samples could not be reproduced because of sample limitations. Selection of PBMC samples for TCRB deep sequencing was based on availability. Vaccine-induced immune responses across multiple MHC alleles were detected in around 92% of patients. Pseudoprogression appeared unrelated to alterations in the top peripheral T cell clonotypes detected by TCRB sequencing.

Libraries were made using the immunoSEQ multiplex PCR assay. The hsTCRB Kit was used according to the manufacturer's protocol to amplify rearranged TCR beta chain sequences. An Illumina MiSeq was used to sequence the TCRB libraries. As for how the authors treated the data: The proprietary platform of the kit vendor was used for demultiplexing, trimming and gene mapping. Here the immuneACCESS table is served through TCRdb, limited to in-frame sequences with V and J called. Missing clones are a known gap in these copies; in checked studies unresolved V genes cover under half, and the rest lacks a known reason. The V and J calls and clone size were taken over from that table, and D and trimming were inferred from the DNA. The sample contains under 150,000 clones, 85% to 90% of them found a single time. The ten most abundant clones make up more than 0.55% of the sample. This specimen's time point label, per the study, means: week 11, during vaccination. Each vaccine dose, consisting of 300 ug of a 20-mer mutant IDH1 peptide in Montanide, was administered subcutaneously with topical imiquimod. All donors had newly diagnosed IDH1-mutant astrocytomas of WHO grade 3 or 4 that showed loss of nuclear ATRX. The samples were drawn from NOA16, a multicentre, single-arm, open-label phase I trial in Germany that tested a mutant IDH1 peptide vaccine in humans for the first time. Genomic DNA for TCRB sequencing was extracted from EDTA blood using the DNeasy Blood and Tissue Kit.

CDR1 SGDLS and CDR2 YYNGEE are derived from the germline V gene. Germline trimming: 0 bases from V, 7 bases from J; junction bases outside gene matches: 7. From cysteine to phenylalanine, the CDR3 is 16 amino acids long. Of all the DNA, just the CDR3 is kept, 48 bases in frame from base 1. Note on this clone: Its cognate antigen has yet to be identified. One base away there is no much larger clone; base qualities are not given.

This sample comprised PBMCs, obtained from a glioma patient whose treatment included an IDH1 peptide vaccine. This sequence was found in a woman between 45 and 65 years old with glioma. In this chain, TRBV9 is recombined with TRBJ2-1, and TRBD2 matches 10 of the central bases. The DNA sequence is TGTGCCAGCAGCGTAGTAGGGCTAGCGGGAGAAAATGAGCAGTTCTTC. Its coded protein is CASSVVGLAGENEQFF. With all but the CDR3 taken from the reference TRBV9 and TRBJ2-1 genes, the full variable domain is: DSGVTQTPKHLITATGQRVTLRCSPRSGDLSVYWYQQSLDQGLQFLIQYYNGEERAKGNILERFSAQQFPDLHSELNLSSLELGDSALYFCASSVVGLAGENEQFFGPGTRLTVL.